The 17 T cell receptor beta chains below all came from one sample that was sequenced in a study of blood T cell repertoires in COVID-19. The method was immunoSEQ multiplex PCR; TCRdb's version includes in-frame clones alone and lacks a portion of them. This table holds roughly 200,000 clones, roughly four fifths found once. The sequencing sample was made of peripheral blood. The receptors here all came from a man aged 50-59 years with active or convalescent COVID-19.

V is TRBV5-6 and J is TRBJ1-6, with D possibly TRBD1 on 5 matching bases. The CDR3 is 14 amino acids. The germline gives CDR1 SGHDT, CDR2 YYEEEE. V lost 0 bases and J 5 bases, leaving 6 bases between the germline ends. CDR3 nucleotides: TGTGCCAGCAGCTTGGGCAGGGATAATTCACCCCTCCACTTT. It is translated as CASSLGRDNSPLHF.

This chain links TRBV30 with TRBJ1-6, with D uncertain. This CDR3 contains 16 residues. The germline V gene encodes CDR1 GTSNPN and CDR2 SVGIG (reference sequence). V lost 4 bases to trimming and J lost 7 bases, with 20 bases between them. CDR3 residues: CAWTPRIGGRNSPLHF. The CDR3 DNA reads as TGTGCCTGGACCCCGAGGATAGGAGGGAGGAATTCACCCCTCCACTTT.

The V call is TRBV5-4, the J call TRBJ2-7; 7 bases map to TRBD1. The junction had 6 bases not matched to a gene; V was cut back by 4 bases and J by 2 bases. Germline CDR1 reads SGHNT; CDR2 reads YYREEE (reference sequence). This CDR3 spans 14 amino acids. CDR3: CASSPGDRAYEQYF. The CDR3 region has the DNA TGTGCCAGCAGCCCTGGGGACAGAGCCTACGAGCAGTACTTC. Complete variable domain (other parts from reference TRBV5-4 and TRBJ2-7): ETGVTQSPTHLIKTRGQQVTLRCSSQSGHNTVSWYQQALGQGPQFIFQYYREEENGRGNFPPRFSGLQFPNYSSELNVNALELDDSALYLCASSPGDRAYEQYFGPGTRLTVT.

V is TRBV29-1 and J is TRBJ1-1; 7 nucleotides agree with TRBD1. Germline CDR1 SQVTM, CDR2 ANQGSEA. Trimming cost V 6 bases and J 7 bases; bases outside gene matches: 5. The length of the CDR3 is 11 residues. The CDR3 region is CSVGDRVEAFF. Written as DNA, the CDR3 is TGCAGCGTGGGGGACAGAGTTGAAGCTTTCTTT.

This clone was observed a few times. V is TRBV5-6 and J is TRBJ1-2; the D gene is possibly TRBD1 (5 bases). The CDR3 has 13 residues. Germline loops: CDR1 SGHDT, CDR2 YYEEEE. The V and J ends lost 1 base and 3 bases respectively, with 7 bases between them. CDR3 sequence: CASSLLQDYGYTF. DNA of the CDR3: TGTGCCAGCAGCTTGTTACAGGACTATGGCTACACCTTC.

CDR3 protein: CASSVSLNNEKLFF. Here the CDR3 DNA reads TGTGCCAGCAGCGTCAGTCTTAATAATGAAAAACTGTTTTTT. This sequence joins TRBV9 and TRBJ1-4; no definite D call. Germline V gene data show CDR1 as SGDLS and CDR2 as YYNGEE. The ends were cut back, 2 bases at V and 4 bases at J, with 9 bases in the middle. The CDR3 consists of 14 residues. Together with reference TRBV9 and TRBJ1-4, the CDR3 gives the full variable domain: DSGVTQTPKHLITATGQRVTLRCSPRSGDLSVYWYQQSLDQGLQFLIQYYNGEERAKGNILERFSAQQFPDLHSELNLSSLELGDSALYFCASSVSLNNEKLFFGSGTQLSVL.

The CDR3 DNA reads TGCGCCAGCAGCTCCGGGACAGGGGACCACGAGCAGTACTTC. Its protein is CASSSGTGDHEQYF. This chain uses TRBV5-1 with TRBJ2-7; 10 bases are a match to TRBD1. The germline CDR1 and CDR2 sequences are SGHRS and YFSETQ. The CDR3 totals 14 residues. The V segment lost 3 bases and the J segment 5 bases; nucleotides outside the gene matches: 5. Together with reference TRBV5-1 and TRBJ2-7, the CDR3 gives the full variable domain: KAGVTQTPRYLIKTRGQQVTLSCSPISGHRSVSWYQQTPGQGLQFLFEYFSETQRNKGNFPGRFSGRQFSNSRSEMNVSTLELGDSALYLCASSSGTGDHEQYFGPGTRLTVT.

The chain uses TRBV24-1 and TRBJ1-2, with 7 bases identical to TRBD1. The CDR3 has 14 residues. With 3 bases clipped from V and 4 bases from J, the junction kept 4 bases outside the gene matches. CDR1 and CDR2 from the germline V gene are KGHDR and SFDVKD. The CDR3 protein is CATSDDRVPYGYTF. CDR3 coding DNA: TGTGCCACCAGTGATGACAGGGTCCCCTATGGCTACACCTTC.

The V and J genes are TRBV2 and TRBJ1-5; 8 nucleotides match TRBD1. CDR1 SNHLY and CDR2 FYNNEI come from the germline V gene. The CDR3 runs 14 residues. Trimming at V came to 6 bases and at J to 7 bases, leaving 8 bases not matched to a gene. In nucleotides, the CDR3 is TGTGCCAGCAGGGGACAGGTTCTGTTACAGCCCCAGCATTTT. This encodes CASRGQVLLQPQHF.

V and J are TRBV2 and TRBJ2-1; D perhaps matches TRBD2 (6 bases). This CDR3 contains 15 residues. Germline V gives CDR1 SNHLY, CDR2 FYNNEI. The V gene lost 6 bases and the J gene lost 8 bases, with 20 bases spanning the gap. This CDR3 reads CASRARLDSLYEQFF. The CDR3 bases are TGTGCCAGCAGAGCCCGACTAGATTCCCTCTATGAGCAGTTCTTC.

This clone was seen only a few times. V usage is TRBV9 and J usage is TRBJ2-2; 8 positions match TRBD2. Germline V gives CDR1 SGDLS, CDR2 YYNGEE. The CDR3 has 15 residues. V shed 4 bases and J 5 bases; nucleotides not matched to a gene: 7. The CDR3 protein is CASSSRGGSTGELFF. The CDR3 DNA follows: TGTGCCAGCAGCTCCCGGGGGGGGAGTACCGGGGAGCTGTTTTTT.

This chain connects TRBV6-2 or TRBV6-3 to TRBJ1-5; 8 nucleotides match TRBD1. The CDR3 is made up of 11 amino acids. Germline CDR1 and CDR2: MNHEY and SVGEGT. The ends lost 4 bases at V and 16 bases at J; junction bases unmatched: 6. The CDR3 nucleotides read TGTGCCAGCAGTTCCCCGCAGGGGGCACATTTT. Translating gives CASSSPQGAHF.

This clone has more than one count but fewer than ten. V usage is TRBV30 and J usage is TRBJ2-7, with 9 bases fitting TRBD1. The CDR3 is 14 amino acids. Per germline, CDR1 GTSNPN and CDR2 SVGIG (reference sequence). V trimming: 4 bases; J trimming: 5 bases; junction bases outside the gene matches: 9. CDR3 residues: CAWTRGQGTHEQYF. In DNA form, the CDR3 reads TGTGCCTGGACCAGGGGACAGGGAACCCACGAGCAGTACTTC.

Concerning this clone itself: Within the sample, other DNA sequences also encode this same CDR3. The V call is TRBV30, the J call TRBJ1-1; 9 bases are a match to TRBD1. CDR3 length: 13 amino acids. Per the germline V gene, CDR1 is GTSNPN and CDR2 is SVGIG (reference sequence). V shed 3 bases, J shed 5 bases, and the junction held 4 bases outside the gene matches. The CDR3: CAWRLTGGTEAFF. The CDR3 coding sequence is TGTGCCTGGAGGCTGACAGGGGGTACTGAAGCTTTCTTT.

This clone was recorded a few times. This CDR3 is also generated by other DNA sequences in the sample. The chain carries TRBV5-1 and TRBJ2-1; 10 bases agree with TRBD2. Germline V gives CDR1 SGHRS, CDR2 YFSETQ. This CDR3 comprises 16 residues. V gave up 0 bases and J gave up 7 bases; unmatched junction bases: 7. The CDR3 region has the DNA TGCGCCAGCAGCTTGGCATCAAGCGGGGGGGCGAATGAGCAGTTCTTC. Translated: CASSLASSGGANEQFF.

The chain is built from TRBV28 and TRBJ2-2; D might be TRBD1 (6 bases). The germline V and J ends were trimmed by 10 bases and 4 bases, with 16 bases remaining between them. Per the germline V gene, CDR1 is MDHEN and CDR2 is SYDVKM. The CDR3 loop spans 14 amino acids. The chain's CDR3 is CATLQGSRTGELFF. The CDR3 bases are TGTGCCACCTTACAGGGTTCGCGCACCGGGGAGCTGTTTTTT.

The V gene is TRBV11-2, the J gene TRBJ2-2; no firm D call. CDR1 and CDR2 (germline): SGHAT, FQNNGV. Trimming left V 5 bases short and J 5 bases short, with 12 bases between. The CDR3 length is 14 residues. CDR3 sequence (DNA): TGTGCCAGCAGCCTCCAAGACGGGACCGGGGAGCTGTTTTTT. Translating it yields CASSLQDGTGELFF. Full variable domain (rest looked up from reference TRBV11-2 and TRBJ2-2): EAGVAQSPRYKIIEKRQSVAFWCNPISGHATLYWYQQILGQGPKLLIQFQNNGVVDDSQLPKDRFSAERLKGVDSTLKIQPAKLEDSAVYLCASSLQDGTGELFFGEGSRLTVL.